The 16 T cell receptor beta chains in this list originate from one sample, sequenced in a study of blood T cell repertoires in COVID-19. Generated by immunoSEQ multiplex PCR, the TCRdb table keeps only in-frame clones and is missing some. The data hold fewer than 250,000 clones, with around 90% observed a single time. Sequencing was performed on peripheral blood. All receptors come from a man aged 25-45 years with COVID-19, enrolled during active disease.

V and J are TRBV10-3 and TRBJ1-4; D possibly corresponds to TRBD1 (6 bases). Trimming shortened V by 10 bases and J by 5 bases, and 14 bases separated the two germline ends. This CDR3 is built from 13 residues. From germline, CDR1 is ENHRY and CDR2 SYGVKD. In nucleotides, the CDR3 is TGTGCCACCCAAGGGGGTGGGAATGAAAAACTGTTTTTT. Translated: CATQGGGNEKLFF.

The chain uses TRBV7-2 and TRBJ2-3; 10 nucleotides agree with TRBD2. In germline, CDR1 is SGHTA, CDR2 FQGNSA. V gave up 1 base and J gave up 6 bases; unmatched junction bases: 10. This CDR3 is 17 amino acids long. Here the CDR3 DNA reads TGTGCCAGCAGCTTAGTTAGCGGGGGGCAAAAGGCGGATACGCAGTATTTT. Its protein product is CASSLVSGGQKADTQYF.

The V and J genes are TRBV9 and TRBJ2-7; 10 bases map to TRBD2. CDR1 is SGDLS, CDR2 YYNGEE, per germline. The CDR3 contains 16 residues. J gave up 1 base and V 2 bases, and 6 bases lay outside the gene matches. Written as DNA, the CDR3 is TGTGCCAGCAGCGTTTCTAGCGGGGGCCTATCCTACGAGCAGTACTTC. Amino acid sequence: CASSVSSGGLSYEQYF.

The genes are TRBV6-6 and TRBJ1-3, with D uncertain. V was cut by 3 bases and J by 0 bases, with 9 bases left in between. Germline CDR1 is MNHNY and CDR2 is SVGAGI (reference sequence). The length of the CDR3 is 15 residues. In DNA form, the CDR3 reads TGTGCCAGCAGTTATTCCGTCAGCTCTGGAAACACCATATATTTT. This sequence encodes CASSYSVSSGNTIYF.

The V gene is TRBV6-1, the J gene TRBJ1-5; D perhaps matches TRBD1 (5 bases). The CDR3 is 15 amino acids. V gave up 3 bases and J gave up 2 bases, with 11 bases separating them. Looked up from germline, CDR1 is MNHNS and CDR2 is SASEGT. The CDR3 reads CASSDRVRGNQPQHF. CDR3 bases: TGTGCCAGCAGTGACAGGGTACGGGGCAATCAGCCCCAGCATTTT.

The J gene is TRBJ2-7, the V gene TRBV7-6; TRBD1 matches 8 bases. The germline CDR1 and CDR2 sequences are SGHVS and FNYEAQ. The CDR3 is 13 amino acids. The junction had 7 bases not matched to a gene; V was cut back by 5 bases and J by 7 bases. The CDR3 bases are TGTGCCAGCAGCAAAGACAGGGGCGGGGAGCAGTACTTC. Protein: CASSKDRGGEQYF.

The genes are TRBV18 and TRBJ2-2; 10 bases fit TRBD1. The CDR3 extends over 15 amino acids. Germline V gene lookup returns CDR1 KGHSH and CDR2 LQKENI. The V and J ends lost 3 bases and 5 bases, in that order; junction bases with no gene match: 3. The CDR3 is CASSPGTGETGELFF. The CDR3 DNA is TGTGCCAGCTCACCCGGGACAGGGGAAACCGGGGAGCTGTTTTTT.

V and J are TRBV2 and TRBJ1-1; TRBD1 matches 8 bases. The CDR3 is made up of 12 amino acids. CDR1 and CDR2 from the germline V gene are SNHLY and FYNNEI. The J segment lost 13 bases and the V segment lost 7 bases, leaving 11 bases of the junction unmatched. CDR3: CASNRQGNVGFF. In DNA, the CDR3 is TGTGCCAGCAACCGACAGGGGAACGTGGGTTTCTTT.

The chain carries TRBV7-2 and TRBJ1-6; 9 bases line up with TRBD1. This CDR3 is 15 amino acids long. V was pared by 5 bases and J by 7 bases, with 6 bases of the junction left unmatched. Per germline, CDR1 SGHTA and CDR2 FQGNSA. CDR3 region: CASSTRQGGNSPLHF. The CDR3 DNA is TGTGCCAGCAGCACCCGACAGGGGGGAAATTCACCCCTCCACTTT. Full variable domain (rest looked up from reference TRBV7-2 and TRBJ1-6): GAGVSQSPSNKVTEKGKDVELRCDPISGHTALYWYRQSLGQGLEFLIYFQGNSAPDKSGLPSDRFSAERTGGSVSTLTIQRTQQEDSAVYLCASSTRQGGNSPLHFGNGTRLTVT.

The rearrangement uses TRBV11-2 and TRBJ1-4; a weak D match, TRBD1 (5 bases). This CDR3 is built from 14 residues. The V gene's germline CDR1 is SGHAT and CDR2 FQNNGV. The V gene lost 5 bases and the J gene lost 4 bases, with 11 bases spanning the gap. The CDR3 here is CASSPGMGNEKLFF. The CDR3 coding sequence is TGTGCCAGCAGCCCAGGGATGGGTAATGAAAAACTGTTTTTT.

This rearrangement joins TRBV5-5 to TRBJ1-1, with a tentative D call TRBD1 (6 bases). The CDR3 sequence is 12 residues long. V was pared by 9 bases and J by 11 bases, with 20 bases between. Germline CDR1 is SGHKS and CDR2 is YYEKEE (reference sequence). In nucleotides, the CDR3 is TGTGCCACAATGGCAGGGGAAAATCGGGCTTTCTTT. Protein product: CATMAGENRAFF.

This chain links TRBV5-5 with TRBJ1-3; 9 bases fit TRBD1. J gave up 0 bases and V 5 bases, and 6 bases lay outside the gene matches. This CDR3 region has 16 residues. Germline assignment: CDR1 SGHKS and CDR2 YYEKEE (reference sequence). The CDR3 reads CASSWTGADSGNTIYF. CDR3 nucleotide sequence: TGTGCCAGCAGTTGGACAGGGGCAGACTCTGGAAACACCATATATTTT. Full variable domain (missing parts from reference TRBV5-5 and TRBJ1-3): DAGVTQSPTHLIKTRGQQVTLRCSPISGHKSVSWYQQVLGQGPQFIFQYYEKEERGRGNFPDRFSARQFPNYSSELNVNALLLGDSALYLCASSWTGADSGNTIYFGEGSWLTVV.

This chain links TRBV19 with TRBJ2-7; D may be TRBD1 (6 bases). V was cut by 6 bases and J by 7 bases, with 22 bases left in between. The germline gives CDR1 LNHDA, CDR2 SQIVND (reference sequence). This CDR3 region has 15 residues. As DNA, the CDR3 is TGTGCCAGTAGCAACAGGGCCCTATTGGTGGGGGAGCAGTACTTC. It translates to CASSNRALLVGEQYF.

This chain links TRBV15 with TRBJ2-2; 7 bases are a match to TRBD2. Trimming removed 6 bases from V and 6 bases from J; junction bases left unmatched: 7. Germline V gives CDR1 LNHNV, CDR2 YYDKDF (reference sequence). The CDR3 length is 14 residues. CDR3 sequence (DNA): TGTGCCACCAGAAACAGCGGGGTTGCCGGGGAGCTGTTTTTT. This translates into CATRNSGVAGELFF.

This chain links TRBV27 with TRBJ1-3; tentatively, D is TRBD1 (5 bases). The germline V and J ends were trimmed by 2 bases and 3 bases, with 11 bases remaining between them. The CDR3 sequence is 15 residues long. Germline V gives CDR1 MNHEY, CDR2 SMNVEV (reference sequence). The CDR3 sequence: CASSLKGNSGNTIYF. The CDR3 nucleotides read TGTGCCAGCAGTTTAAAGGGGAATAGTGGAAACACCATATATTTT.

The CDR3 loop reads CASNPGQHYGYTF. In DNA, the CDR3 is TGTGCCAGCAACCCGGGACAGCACTATGGCTACACCTTC. The rearrangement joins TRBV12-3 or TRBV12-4 to TRBJ1-2, with 7 bases lining up with TRBD1. V shed 7 bases, J shed 3 bases, and the junction held 5 bases outside the gene matches. CDR3 length equals 13 residues.